Shown below are 6 T cell receptor beta chains from a single sample sequenced in a study of T cells in localized non-small cell lung cancer (dated by TCRdb to 2020 to 2022). The library relied on the immunoSEQ multiplex PCR assay. The table comes from immuneACCESS by way of TCRdb, which keeps in-frame sequences with V and J called. Part of the clones is missing from these tables; in studies checked, under half for an unresolved V gene and the rest for unknown reasons. In all, the sample holds tens of thousands of clones, and roughly 84% of those were seen once. The top ten hold 7.5% to 8% of the sample. The starting material was PBMCs, obtained before any cancer treatment. These receptors were obtained from a man between 40 and 70 years old with stage II lung adenocarcinoma.

This rearrangement joins TRBV5-4 to TRBJ2-5; D remains unclear. Per germline, CDR1 SGHNT and CDR2 YYREEE (reference sequence). V lost 0 bases to trimming and J lost 1 base, with 10 bases between them. This CDR3 is built from 15 residues. CDR3 in amino acids: CASSLGLGSQETQYF. The CDR3 coding sequence is TGTGCCAGCAGCTTGGGATTAGGCAGCCAAGAGACCCAGTACTTC.

The chain is built from TRBV6-1 and TRBJ2-3; 7 bases line up with TRBD1. The CDR3 extends over 14 amino acids. Germline V lookup: CDR1 MNHNS, CDR2 SASEGT. V dropped 8 bases and J dropped 0; count of bases not matched to a gene: 5. This CDR3 reads CASGRTGSTDTQYF. The DNA for the CDR3 is TGTGCCAGCGGACGGACAGGTAGCACAGATACGCAGTATTTT.

The chain has TRBV2 and TRBJ2-2; 8 positions match TRBD1. Germline assignment: CDR1 SNHLY and CDR2 FYNNEI. The CDR3 length is 15 residues. Germline trimming cut 6 bases from V and 5 bases from J; bases unmatched to any gene: 8. The DNA of the CDR3 is TGTGCCAGCAGGGAGGGACAGGCGAGAACCGGGGAGCTGTTTTTT. Translation gives CASREGQARTGELFF.

V usage is TRBV27 and J usage is TRBJ2-7; 11 bases align to TRBD1. Germline-derived CDR1 and CDR2 are MNHEY and SMNVEV (reference sequence). The CDR3 covers 15 residues. V dropped 7 bases and J dropped 3; count of bases not matched to a gene: 8. The DNA for the CDR3 is TGTGCCAGCACCTGGTCCGGGACAGGGGGCTACGAGCAGTACTTC. Protein: CASTWSGTGGYEQYF.

The CDR3 DNA reads as TGCAGCGTTGTAGGACAGGGGAGGACTGAAGCTTTCTTT. It encodes CSVVGQGRTEAFF. The rearrangement links TRBV29-1 to TRBJ1-1; 9 bases agree with TRBD1. Per germline, CDR1 SQVTM and CDR2 ANQGSEA. This CDR3 region has 13 residues. V dropped 4 bases and J dropped 5; count of bases not matched to a gene: 5.

This sequence joins TRBV5-1 and TRBJ2-2, with TRBD1 as a possible D gene (6 bases). The CDR3 is 15 amino acids. Germline V CDR1 and CDR2: SGHRS, YFSETQ. Trimming removed 4 bases from V and 2 bases from J, with 12 bases in between. Written as DNA, the CDR3 is TGCGCCAGCAGCGAGGGGGACATCAACACCGGGGAGCTGTTTTTT. This translates into CASSEGDINTGELFF.